A single sample gave rise to the 15 T cell receptor beta chains below, sequenced in a study of blood T cell repertoires in COVID-19. Sequenced by immunoSEQ multiplex PCR; TCRdb stores in-frame clones only, minus some. In the table there are approximately 60,000 clones, approximately 93% of which are singletons. Sample: peripheral blood. These TCRs come from a man in his 70s with active COVID-19.

This clone was seen just once. The chain is built from TRBV6-6 and TRBJ2-7; weak D call: TRBD1 (6 bases). The CDR3 sequence is 13 residues long. V was clipped by 6 bases and J by 7 bases, with 16 bases between them. CDR1 and CDR2 from the germline V gene are MNHNY and SVGAGI (reference sequence). The DNA for the CDR3 is TGTGCCAGCAGATTAGGTCAGGGGAGAGAGCAGTACTTC. It encodes CASRLGQGREQYF.

The V gene is TRBV19, the J gene TRBJ1-6, with 7 bases matching TRBD1. Germline assignment: CDR1 LNHDA and CDR2 SQIVND (reference sequence). The CDR3 is 14 amino acids. The V segment lost 3 bases and the J segment 7 bases; nucleotides outside the gene matches: 3. The CDR3 here is CASSIVRGNSPLHF. CDR3 DNA sequence: TGTGCCAGTAGTATCGTCAGGGGGAATTCACCCCTCCACTTT.

The CDR3 DNA reads TGTGCCAGTAGTATCCAGGGCCGCTACGAGCAGTACTTC. This codes for CASSIQGRYEQYF. The chain employs TRBV19 and TRBJ2-7, with D possibly TRBD1 on 5 matching bases. From germline, CDR1 is LNHDA and CDR2 SQIVND (reference sequence). This CDR3 has 13 residues. V gave up 3 bases and J gave up 3 bases, with 9 bases separating them. Complete variable domain (other parts from reference TRBV19 and TRBJ2-7): DGGITQSPKYLFRKEGQNVTLSCEQNLNHDAMYWYRQDPGQGLRLIYYSQIVNDFQKGDIAEGYSVSREKKESFPLTVTSAQKNPTAFYLCASSIQGRYEQYFGPGTRLTVT.

This chain connects TRBV27 to TRBJ2-2; tentatively, D is TRBD2 (6 bases). The V end lost 4 bases, the J end lost 2 bases, and 8 bases lay between the germline ends. Germline lookup yields CDR1 MNHEY and CDR2 SMNVEV (reference sequence). CDR3 size: 14 residues. DNA of the CDR3: TGTGCCAGCAGTTCGGGGGTTAACACCGGGGAGCTGTTTTTT. It is translated as CASSSGVNTGELFF.

This clone came up once. The chain carries TRBV18 and TRBJ2-7, with D possibly TRBD2 on 5 matching bases. The CDR3 loop spans 14 amino acids. CDR1 and CDR2 from the germline V gene are KGHSH and LQKENI. With 3 bases removed from V and 1 base from J, the gap between germline ends came to 10 bases. The CDR3 DNA reads as TGTGCCAGCTCACCGTTCGGGGAGTCCTACGAGCAGTACTTC. It translates to CASSPFGESYEQYF.

This chain uses TRBV14 with TRBJ2-3; TRBD2 matches at 9 bases. The V segment lost 4 bases and the J segment 2 bases; nucleotides outside the gene matches: 1. The CDR3 covers 14 residues. Germline V gene lookup returns CDR1 SGHDN and CDR2 FVKESK. CDR3 coding DNA: TGTGCCAGCAGCCTAGCGGGGGCCACAGATACGCAGTATTTT. It encodes CASSLAGATDTQYF.

The V and J genes are TRBV10-3 and TRBJ1-2, with a possible D match to TRBD1 (5 bases). Germline V gene data show CDR1 as ENHRY and CDR2 as SYGVKD. This CDR3 contains 13 residues. V lost 5 bases, J lost 2 bases, and 9 bases lay in between. The CDR3 protein is CAISQDRNYGYTF. The CDR3 DNA reads TGTGCCATCAGTCAAGACAGAAACTATGGCTACACCTTC.

The chain combines TRBV18 with TRBJ2-5, with TRBD2 matching 9 bases. Trimming cost V 3 bases and J 3 bases; bases outside gene matches: 11. The CDR3 is made up of 17 amino acids. Per the germline V gene, CDR1 is KGHSH and CDR2 is LQKENI. Written as DNA, the CDR3 is TGTGCCAGCTCACCTTTTTGGTTAGCGGGGGATAAAGAGACCCAGTACTTC. Residues: CASSPFWLAGDKETQYF.

V gene TRBV4-2 combines with J gene TRBJ2-5, with 9 bases matching TRBD2. CDR1 and CDR2 from the germline V gene are LGHNA and YNFKEQ. The V segment lost 2 bases and the J segment 0 bases; nucleotides outside the gene matches: 4. This CDR3 has 16 amino acids. CDR3 nucleotide sequence: TGTGCCAGCAGCCAAACCCTAGCGGGGAACCAAGAGACCCAGTACTTC. This gives the protein CASSQTLAGNQETQYF.

The chain links TRBV7-9 to TRBJ1-3; D remains unclear. Deletions cut 5 bases from V and 0 bases from J, with 11 bases between. This CDR3 contains 15 residues. CDR1 and CDR2 from the germline V gene are SEHNR and FQNEAQ (reference sequence). CDR3 sequence (DNA): TGTGCCAGCAGCGCCTCGGGTCTCTCTGGAAACACCATATATTTT. It is translated as CASSASGLSGNTIYF.

This clone was recorded once. The chain employs TRBV29-1 and TRBJ1-1, with a possible D match to TRBD1 (5 bases). With 4 bases removed from V and 4 bases from J, the gap between germline ends came to 19 bases. This CDR3 has 15 amino acids. Germline CDR1 is SQVTM and CDR2 is ANQGSEA. CDR3 in amino acids: CSVVAGFADGTEAFF. Written as DNA, the CDR3 is TGCAGCGTTGTGGCAGGGTTCGCCGACGGCACTGAAGCTTTCTTT.

The chain joins TRBV6-5 to TRBJ2-1; 7 bases are shared with TRBD1. The CDR3 is 14 amino acids. With 6 bases clipped from V and 4 bases from J, the junction kept 6 bases outside the gene matches. The V gene's germline CDR1 is MNHEY and CDR2 SVGAGI. This CDR3 is CASRDSQGYNEQFF. DNA of the CDR3: TGTGCCAGCAGAGATTCACAGGGGTACAATGAGCAGTTCTTC.

The CDR3 sequence: CASSPWAGTGELFF. In nucleotides, the CDR3 is TGTGCCAGCAGCCCCTGGGCCGGCACCGGGGAGCTGTTTTTT. J is TRBJ2-2 and V is TRBV7-9; D is unresolved. V was clipped by 5 bases and J by 4 bases, with 11 bases between them. This CDR3 spans 14 amino acids. Germline CDR1 SEHNR, CDR2 FQNEAQ (reference sequence).

The V gene is TRBV11-2, the J gene TRBJ2-5; TRBD2 aligns across 10 bases. The V segment lost 5 bases and the J segment 1 base; nucleotides outside the gene matches: 10. There are 17 residues in the CDR3. Germline-derived CDR1 and CDR2 are SGHAT and FQNNGV. Here the CDR3 DNA reads TGTGCCAGCAGCCCACAGGGGGTAGCGGGGGGCCAAGAGACCCAGTACTTC. Protein: CASSPQGVAGGQETQYF.

The chain joins TRBV19 to TRBJ1-5; D is uncertain. Germline CDR1 is LNHDA and CDR2 is SQIVND (reference sequence). V lost 8 bases to trimming and J lost 4 bases, with 15 bases between them. The CDR3 spans 14 residues. The CDR3 bases are TGTGCCAGTGGCCCTCAAGTCGATAATCAGCCCCAGCATTTT. It codes for CASGPQVDNQPQHF.